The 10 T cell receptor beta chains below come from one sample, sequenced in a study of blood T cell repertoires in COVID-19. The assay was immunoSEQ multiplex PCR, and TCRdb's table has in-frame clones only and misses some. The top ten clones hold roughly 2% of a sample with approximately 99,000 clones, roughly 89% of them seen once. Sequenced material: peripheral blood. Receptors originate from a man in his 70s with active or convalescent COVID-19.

CDR3 nucleotides: TGTGCCGGAGTGAAGAGGACTGAAGCTTTCTTT. It specifies CAGVKRTEAFF. The V gene is TRBV30, the J gene TRBJ1-1; no clear D. Per germline, CDR1 GTSNPN and CDR2 SVGIG (reference sequence). V shed 8 bases and J shed 5 bases, with 12 bases lying between them. This CDR3 contains 11 residues.

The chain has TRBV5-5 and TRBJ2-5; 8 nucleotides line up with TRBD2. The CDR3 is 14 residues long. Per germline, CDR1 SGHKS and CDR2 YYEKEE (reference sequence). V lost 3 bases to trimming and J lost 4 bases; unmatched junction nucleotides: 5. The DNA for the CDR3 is TGTGCCAGCAGCTCCCGGGGGGGGCGAGAGACCCAGTACTTC. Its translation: CASSSRGGRETQYF. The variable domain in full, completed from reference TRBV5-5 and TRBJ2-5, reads DAGVTQSPTHLIKTRGQQVTLRCSPISGHKSVSWYQQVLGQGPQFIFQYYEKEERGRGNFPDRFSARQFPNYSSELNVNALLLGDSALYLCASSSRGGRETQYFGPGTRLLVL.

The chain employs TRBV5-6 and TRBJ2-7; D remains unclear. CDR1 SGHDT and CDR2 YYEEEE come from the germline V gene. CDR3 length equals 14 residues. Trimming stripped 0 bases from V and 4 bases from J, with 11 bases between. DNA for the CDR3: TGTGCCAGCAGCTTGGGGCAGGAACTTTACGAGCAGTACTTC. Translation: CASSLGQELYEQYF.

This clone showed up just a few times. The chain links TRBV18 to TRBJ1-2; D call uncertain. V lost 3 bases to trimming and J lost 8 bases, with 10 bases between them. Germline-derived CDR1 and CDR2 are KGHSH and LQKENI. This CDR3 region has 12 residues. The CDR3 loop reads CASSPLEEGYTF. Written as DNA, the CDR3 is TGTGCCAGCTCACCCCTTGAGGAGGGCTACACCTTC. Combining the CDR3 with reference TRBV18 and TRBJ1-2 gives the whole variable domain NAGVMQNPRHLVRRRGQEARLRCSPMKGHSHVYWYRQLPEEGLKFMVYLQKENIIDESGMPKERFSAEFPKEGPSILRIQQVVRGDSAAYFCASSPLEEGYTFGSGTRLTVV.

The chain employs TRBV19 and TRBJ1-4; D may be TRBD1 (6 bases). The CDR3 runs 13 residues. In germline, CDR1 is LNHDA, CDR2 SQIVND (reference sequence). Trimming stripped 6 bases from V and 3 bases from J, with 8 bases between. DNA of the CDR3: TGTGCCAGTAGAGGGGGTCCTAATGAAAAACTGTTTTTT. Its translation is CASRGGPNEKLFF.

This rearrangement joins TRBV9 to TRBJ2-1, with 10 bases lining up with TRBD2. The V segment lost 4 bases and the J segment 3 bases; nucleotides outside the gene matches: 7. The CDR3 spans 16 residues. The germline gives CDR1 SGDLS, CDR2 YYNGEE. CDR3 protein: CASSPSGLAVYNEQFF. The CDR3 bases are TGTGCCAGCAGCCCTAGCGGACTAGCGGTCTACAATGAGCAGTTCTTC.

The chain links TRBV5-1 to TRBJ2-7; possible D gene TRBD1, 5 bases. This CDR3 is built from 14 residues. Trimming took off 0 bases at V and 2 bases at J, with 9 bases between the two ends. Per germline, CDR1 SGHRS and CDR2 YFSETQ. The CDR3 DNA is TGCGCCAGCAGCTTGGAGACAGCCACCTACGAGCAGTACTTC. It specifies CASSLETATYEQYF.

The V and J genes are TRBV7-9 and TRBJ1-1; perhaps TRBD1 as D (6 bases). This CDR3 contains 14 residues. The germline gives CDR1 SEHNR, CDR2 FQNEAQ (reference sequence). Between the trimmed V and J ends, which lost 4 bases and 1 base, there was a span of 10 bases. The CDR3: CASSSGQPNTEAFF. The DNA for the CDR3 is TGTGCCAGCAGCTCGGGACAACCGAACACTGAAGCTTTCTTT.

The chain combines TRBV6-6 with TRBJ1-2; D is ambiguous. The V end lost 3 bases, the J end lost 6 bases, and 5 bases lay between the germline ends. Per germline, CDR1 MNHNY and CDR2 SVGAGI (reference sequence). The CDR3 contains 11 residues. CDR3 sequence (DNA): TGTGCCAGCAGTTATATCGATGGCTACACCTTC. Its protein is CASSYIDGYTF.

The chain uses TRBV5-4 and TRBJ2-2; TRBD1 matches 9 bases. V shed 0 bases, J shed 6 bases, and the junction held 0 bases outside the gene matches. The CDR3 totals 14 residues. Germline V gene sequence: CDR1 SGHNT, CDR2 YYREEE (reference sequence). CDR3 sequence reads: CASSLGTGAGELFF. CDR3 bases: TGTGCCAGCAGCTTGGGGACAGGGGCCGGGGAGCTGTTTTTT.